The 32 T cell receptor beta chains reported below all come from one sample, sequenced in a study of blood T cell repertoires in COVID-19. The assay was immunoSEQ multiplex PCR, and TCRdb's table has in-frame clones only and misses some. In the table there are a few hundred thousand clones, roughly nine tenths of which are singletons. The sequencing input was PBMCs or T cells enriched from blood (not recorded which). The receptors here all came from a woman aged 45-65 years in a cohort exposed to, infected with or recovered from COVID-19 (not recorded which).

This clone was observed a few times. This chain links TRBV6-2 or TRBV6-3 with TRBJ2-7, with 9 positions matching TRBD2. From germline, CDR1 is MNHEY and CDR2 SVGEGT. The CDR3 runs to 14 residues. Trimming cost V 6 bases and J 0 bases; bases outside gene matches: 3. Written as DNA, the CDR3 is TGTGCCAGCAGCCATAGCGGGAGCTCCTACGAGCAGTACTTC. Its protein is CASSHSGSSYEQYF.

The chain uses TRBV5-5 and TRBJ1-5; D possibly corresponds to TRBD1 (5 bases). Trimming cost V 3 bases and J 2 bases, with 9 bases left between them. CDR1 and CDR2 (germline): SGHKS, YYEKEE (reference sequence). CDR3 size: 14 residues. The CDR3 is CASSSGGGNQPQHF. In DNA, the CDR3 is TGTGCCAGCAGCTCGGGGGGTGGCAATCAGCCCCAGCATTTT.

This chain joins TRBV7-8 and TRBJ2-2; weak D call: TRBD1 (5 bases). Germline values: CDR1 SGHVS, CDR2 FQNEAQ. There are 17 residues in the CDR3. V dropped 2 bases and J dropped 1 base, with 14 bases sitting between them. In DNA, the CDR3 is TGTGCCAGCAGCTTAAGATGGGCCAGGGAGAACACCGGGGAGCTGTTTTTT. It encodes CASSLRWARENTGELFF.

The V and J genes are TRBV5-1 and TRBJ2-7, with a possible D match to TRBD2 (6 bases). V was cut by 5 bases and J by 2 bases, with 14 bases left in between. The CDR3 is 14 amino acids. Germline CDR1 and CDR2: SGHRS and YFSETQ. The CDR3 DNA is TGCGCCAGCAGACTCGGGACTCCGACCTACGAGCAGTACTTC. Residues: CASRLGTPTYEQYF.

The rearrangement uses TRBV7-9 and TRBJ1-2; 8 bases match TRBD1. This CDR3 is built from 14 residues. J was trimmed by 4 bases and V by 0 bases; bases with no gene match: 1. CDR1 SEHNR and CDR2 FQNEAQ come from the germline V gene (reference sequence). The DNA of the CDR3 is TGTGCCAGCAGCTTAGCCGGGACAGGCTATGGCTACACCTTC. Translated: CASSLAGTGYGYTF.

This chain links TRBV12-3 or TRBV12-4 with TRBJ2-7; D uncertain. This CDR3 contains 13 residues. Trimming pared 5 bases from V and 12 bases from J, leaving 20 bases between. Written as DNA, the CDR3 is TGTGCCAGCAGTCCCTTCGAGGCATTCCACCCGTACTTC. This gives the protein CASSPFEAFHPYF.

This chain connects TRBV5-1 to TRBJ2-2; weak D call: TRBD2 (6 bases). Trimming removed 0 bases from V and 9 bases from J, with 15 bases in between. Germline V lookup: CDR1 SGHRS, CDR2 YFSETQ. The CDR3 consists of 15 residues. The CDR3 DNA reads as TGCGCCAGCAGCTTGGCCTTTCGGGGGTCTAGGGAGCTGTTTTTT. Its translation: CASSLAFRGSRELFF.

The V call is TRBV5-4, the J call TRBJ2-3; 12 bases match TRBD2. The CDR3 is 16 residues long. Germline CDR1 SGHNT, CDR2 YYREEE (reference sequence). The J segment lost 1 base and the V segment lost 2 bases, leaving 2 bases of the junction unmatched. CDR3 bases: TGTGCCAGCAGCTTCCGACTAGCGGGGGGCACAGATACGCAGTATTTT. It codes for CASSFRLAGGTDTQYF.

This rearrangement joins TRBV4-1 to TRBJ2-7; maybe TRBD1 (5 bases). This CDR3 comprises 13 residues. V lost 0 bases to trimming and J lost 6 bases, with 9 bases between them. Germline assignment: CDR1 MGHRA and CDR2 YSYEKL. The CDR3 sequence is CASSQEQGGEQYF. The DNA for the CDR3 is TGCGCCAGCAGCCAAGAGCAGGGCGGCGAGCAGTACTTC.

The chain combines TRBV11-2 with TRBJ2-2, with 7 bases fitting TRBD2. The CDR3 covers 15 residues. V lost 7 bases, J lost 0 bases, and 5 bases stayed unmatched. The germline gives CDR1 SGHAT, CDR2 FQNNGV. CDR3 sequence: CASTPLAANTGELFF. CDR3 in DNA: TGTGCCAGCACCCCTCTAGCGGCGAACACCGGGGAGCTGTTTTTT.

The CDR3 loop is CASSPGGRLSGNTIYF. CDR3 nucleotide sequence: TGTGCCAGCTCACCAGGGGGCAGACTCTCTGGAAACACCATATATTTT. The chain combines TRBV18 with TRBJ1-3, with D possibly being TRBD1 (6 bases). V was shortened by 2 bases and J by 0 bases, with 11 bases between the two germline ends. CDR1 is KGHSH and CDR2 is LQKENI in the germline V gene. The CDR3 covers 16 residues.

V gene TRBV21-1 combines with J gene TRBJ2-3; the D call of TRBD2 is as the table states it, not checked on the DNA. TRBV21-1 is shown as a pseudogene. This CDR3 is built from 15 residues. In DNA form, the CDR3 reads TGTGCCAGCAGCAAACATGAGCGGGGTGGAGATACGCAGTATTTT. Translated, it gives CASSKHERGGDTQYF.

The chain employs TRBV30 and TRBJ1-6, with TRBD1 identical over 8 bases. Trimming cost V 4 bases and J 7 bases; bases outside gene matches: 6. The germline gives CDR1 GTSNPN, CDR2 SVGIG (reference sequence). The CDR3 length is 14 residues. For the CDR3, the DNA is TGTGCCTGGACCGTCAGGGGGCTAAATTCACCCCTCCACTTT. Protein sequence: CAWTVRGLNSPLHF. The complete variable domain, with remaining parts taken from reference TRBV30 and TRBJ1-6, reads SQTIHQWPATLVQPVGSPLSLECTVEGTSNPNLYWYRQAAGRGLQLLFYSVGIGQISSEVPQNLSASRPQDRQFILSSKKLLLSDSGFYLCAWTVRGLNSPLHFGNGTRLTVT.

This chain joins TRBV2 and TRBJ2-5; tentative D call: TRBD2 (5 bases). Germline V lookup: CDR1 SNHLY, CDR2 FYNNEI. CDR3 size: 13 residues. V was trimmed by 8 bases and J by 2 bases, leaving 12 bases between them. CDR3 protein: CASALEAQETQYF. The CDR3 DNA sequence: TGTGCCAGCGCGTTGGAGGCACAAGAGACCCAGTACTTC.

This rearrangement joins TRBV3-1 (or the pseudogene TRBV3-2) to TRBJ2-3; D ambiguous. The CDR3 loop spans 13 amino acids. Germline loops: CDR1 LGHDT, CDR2 YNNKEL (reference sequence). Trimming removed 0 bases from V and 8 bases from J, with 9 bases in between. CDR3 region: CASSQDLPSTQYF. The DNA for the CDR3 is TGTGCCAGCAGCCAAGATCTCCCGAGTACGCAGTATTTT.

The chain links TRBV18 to TRBJ1-1; D is perhaps TRBD1 (5 bases). Germline values: CDR1 KGHSH, CDR2 LQKENI. There are 15 residues in the CDR3. Trimming took 2 bases from V and 7 from J, leaving 17 bases between them. The DNA of the CDR3 is TGTGCCAGCTCACCAGCACGCCCTGGGGCAAGTGAAGCTTTCTTT. Its protein product is CASSPARPGASEAFF.

The chain combines TRBV29-1 with TRBJ2-7, with D uncertain. Germline V gene sequence: CDR1 SQVTM, CDR2 ANQGSEA. V was trimmed by 5 bases and J by 2 bases, leaving 7 bases between them. CDR3 length equals 11 residues. CDR3 DNA: TGCAGCGTTTCCCTTACCTACGAGCAGTACTTC. Its protein is CSVSLTYEQYF.

J is TRBJ1-1 and V is TRBV13; possibly TRBD1 for D (6 bases). The CDR3 consists of 13 residues. The germline CDR1 and CDR2 sequences are PRHDT and FYEKMQ (reference sequence). The V gene lost 6 bases and the J gene lost 3 bases, with 11 bases spanning the gap. DNA for the CDR3: TGTGCCAGCAGATCCACAGGGTACACTGAAGCTTTCTTT. This codes for CASRSTGYTEAFF.

CDR3 DNA sequence: TGTGCCTCCCCTCTCGGGACAGGCCTTTTGTACTTC. It codes for CASPLGTGLLYF. The genes are TRBV30 and TRBJ2-4, with 8 bases aligning to TRBD1. With 7 bases clipped from V and 15 bases from J, the junction kept 14 bases outside the gene matches. The CDR3 sequence is 12 residues long. Germline CDR1 and CDR2: GTSNPN and SVGIG (reference sequence). The full variable domain, in which reference TRBV30 and TRBJ2-4 provide the parts outside the CDR3, is SQTIHQWPATLVQPVGSPLSLECTVEGTSNPNLYWYRQAAGRGLQLLFYSVGIGQISSEVPQNLSASRPQDRQFILSSKKLLLSDSGFYLCASPLGTGLLYFGAGTRLSVL.

The chain couples TRBV28 to TRBJ1-6; D perhaps matches TRBD1 (6 bases). Germline loops: CDR1 MDHEN, CDR2 SYDVKM. V was cut by 7 bases and J by 9 bases, with 16 bases left in between. There are 14 residues in the CDR3. Here the CDR3 reads CASKRDTSSSPLHF. The CDR3 region has the DNA TGTGCCAGCAAGCGGGACACCTCCAGTTCACCCCTCCACTTT.

This chain links TRBV5-6 with TRBJ2-7; D uncertain. CDR1 is SGHDT, CDR2 YYEEEE, per germline. The germline V and J ends were trimmed by 2 bases and 7 bases, with 7 bases remaining between them. There are 11 residues in the CDR3. CDR3 in amino acids: CASSFLSEQYF. The CDR3 bases are TGTGCCAGCAGCTTTCTGAGTGAGCAGTACTTC.

V and J are TRBV9 and TRBJ2-5, with 9 nucleotides matching TRBD2. CDR1 is SGDLS, CDR2 YYNGEE, per germline. J was trimmed by 4 bases and V by 0 bases; bases with no gene match: 7. The CDR3 totals 16 residues. The CDR3 sequence: CASSVEARGGLETQYF. The CDR3 DNA reads TGTGCCAGCAGCGTAGAGGCGCGGGGGGGCCTAGAGACCCAGTACTTC.

The rearrangement joins TRBV6-1 to TRBJ1-2, with D possibly TRBD1 on 5 matching bases. Trimming left V 3 bases short and J 2 bases short, with 7 bases between. The length of the CDR3 is 13 residues. Germline V gives CDR1 MNHNS, CDR2 SASEGT. For the CDR3, the DNA is TGTGCCAGCAGTGAGTCAGGGAACTATGGCTACACCTTC. It translates to CASSESGNYGYTF.

V and J are TRBV7-2 and TRBJ1-5; 9 bases line up with TRBD1. The CDR3 has 19 residues. V shed 5 bases and J 4 bases; nucleotides not matched to a gene: 18. Per germline, CDR1 SGHTA and CDR2 FQGNSA. The DNA of the CDR3 is TGTGCCAGCAGCCACCTGGGACAGGGAAGGGGGGTCGGAAATCAGCCCCAGCATTTT. Encoded protein: CASSHLGQGRGVGNQPQHF. Combining the CDR3 with reference TRBV7-2 and TRBJ1-5 gives the whole variable domain GAGVSQSPSNKVTEKGKDVELRCDPISGHTALYWYRQSLGQGLEFLIYFQGNSAPDKSGLPSDRFSAERTGGSVSTLTIQRTQQEDSAVYLCASSHLGQGRGVGNQPQHFGDGTRLSIL.

The V gene is TRBV5-1, the J gene TRBJ1-2, with a tentative D call TRBD1 (6 bases). Germline V lookup: CDR1 SGHRS, CDR2 YFSETQ. Deletions cut 1 base from V and 3 bases from J, with 16 bases between. This CDR3 has 16 residues. CDR3 in DNA: TGCGCCAGCAGCTTGCAGAAAGGGGGGGCTGACTATGGCTACACCTTC. Its translation: CASSLQKGGADYGYTF. The full variable domain, in which reference TRBV5-1 and TRBJ1-2 provide the parts outside the CDR3, is KAGVTQTPRYLIKTRGQQVTLSCSPISGHRSVSWYQQTPGQGLQFLFEYFSETQRNKGNFPGRFSGRQFSNSRSEMNVSTLELGDSALYLCASSLQKGGADYGYTFGSGTRLTVV.

The V call is TRBV25-1, the J call TRBJ2-5; D possibly corresponds to TRBD1 (5 bases). CDR1 and CDR2 (germline): MGHDK, SYGVNS. This CDR3 has 13 residues. Trimming took 6 bases from V and 5 from J, leaving 13 bases between them. The CDR3 loop reads CASSHPGAETQYF. The CDR3 DNA is TGTGCCAGCAGCCACCCTGGGGCCGAGACCCAGTACTTC.

This chain joins TRBV4-1 and TRBJ2-1; 7 nucleotides agree with TRBD2. Unmatched junction bases numbered 6, after V lost 3 bases and J lost 4 bases. CDR1 MGHRA and CDR2 YSYEKL come from the germline V gene. This CDR3 has 15 amino acids. For the CDR3, the DNA is TGCGCCAGCAGCCAGGGCGGGGGAGGGTACAATGAGCAGTTCTTC. Amino acids: CASSQGGGGYNEQFF.

This clone has just one count. The CDR3, as DNA: TGTGCCAGCAGCCCATCCCGGGACTATCCGACGCAGTATTTT. This sequence encodes CASSPSRDYPTQYF. V usage is TRBV3-1 (or the pseudogene TRBV3-2) and J usage is TRBJ2-3; 7 nucleotides agree with TRBD2. The V gene end was trimmed by 4 bases and the J gene end by 9 bases; junction bases not matched to a gene: 10. Germline V gene lookup returns CDR1 LGHDT and CDR2 YNNKEL (reference sequence). This CDR3 spans 14 amino acids.

V gene TRBV5-1 combines with J gene TRBJ1-1; possibly TRBD1 for D (5 bases). The germline V gene has CDR1 SGHRS and CDR2 YFSETQ. Trimming took 5 bases from V and 1 from J, leaving 12 bases between them. CDR3 length: 14 residues. This chain's CDR3 is CASRPITGNTEAFF. The DNA for the CDR3 is TGCGCCAGCAGACCAATTACAGGGAACACTGAAGCTTTCTTT.

The J gene is TRBJ2-5, the V gene TRBV9; a weak D match, TRBD2 (5 bases). The CDR3 runs 12 residues. V lost 4 bases and J lost 5, with 9 bases in between. Germline V gene data show CDR1 as SGDLS and CDR2 as YYNGEE. Here the CDR3 reads CASSTRGETQYF. In nucleotides, the CDR3 is TGTGCCAGCAGCACCCGAGGGGAGACCCAGTACTTC.

As regards this clone: Distinct nucleotide sequences in the sample also encode this CDR3. The chain recombines TRBV5-1 with TRBJ1-1, with 8 bases lining up with TRBD1. J lost 1 base, V lost 4 bases, and 3 bases had no gene match. The germline V gene encodes CDR1 SGHRS and CDR2 YFSETQ. The CDR3 runs to 14 residues. CDR3 coding DNA: TGCGCCAGCAGCCCCCAGGGGGCGAACACTGAAGCTTTCTTT. This encodes CASSPQGANTEAFF.

V and J are TRBV5-5 and TRBJ1-1; 8 bases fit TRBD1. Germline CDR1 reads SGHKS; CDR2 reads YYEKEE (reference sequence). The CDR3 totals 16 residues. V dropped 0 bases and J dropped 5; count of bases not matched to a gene: 9. CDR3 in DNA: TGTGCCAGCAGCTTGGTGGGGGGCAGGGGGCTTACTGAAGCTTTCTTT. Its protein is CASSLVGGRGLTEAFF.